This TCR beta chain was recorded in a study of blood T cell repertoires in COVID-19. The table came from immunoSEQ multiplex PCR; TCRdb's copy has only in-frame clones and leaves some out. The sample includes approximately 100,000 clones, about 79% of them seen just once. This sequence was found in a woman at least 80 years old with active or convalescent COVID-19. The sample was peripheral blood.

In DNA, the CDR3 is TGTGCCAGCAGTTTAGGGGCAGGGTCAAACTATGGCTACACCTTC. Translated, it gives CASSLGAGSNYGYTF. The genes are TRBV28 and TRBJ1-2; weak D call: TRBD1 (5 bases). This CDR3 contains 15 residues. Trimming stripped 2 bases from V and 2 bases from J, with 12 bases between. Per germline, CDR1 MDHEN and CDR2 SYDVKM.